This TCR beta chain was captured in a study of blood T cell repertoires in COVID-19. Study information: Some COVID-19 samples were acute and others convalescent; all came from the United States, Italy and Spain. T cells, B-cell-depleted T cells, or PBMCs provided the cDNA or gDNA that served as material.

The CDR3 spans 14 residues. V was shortened by 0 bases and J by 0 bases, with 6 bases between the two germline ends. CDR1 SGHTA and CDR2 FQGTGA come from the germline V gene. The authors' processing: Nucleated cell number was recorded as an estimate derived from reference gene primer amplification. Only in-frame clones appear in the TCRdb table, and some are missing; sequencing was by immunoSEQ multiplex PCR. V and J calls and clone size come straight from that table; D and trimming were deduced from the DNA. The sample has roughly 43,000 clones, 85% to 90% seen once. The V gene is TRBV7-3, the J gene TRBJ2-7, with a tentative D call TRBD2 (6 bases). Material for sequencing was peripheral blood. This clonotype was sampled from a human donor in a cohort sampled during active COVID-19. The CDR3, as DNA: TGTGCCAGCAGCTTAACCGGGGGCTCCTACGAGCAGTACTTC. Encoded protein: CASSLTGGSYEQYF.